The present T cell receptor (beta chain) was sequenced within a study of blood T cells in healthy people across ages. Whole-study results and caveats: Long-lived and aged donors differed, with more naive CD4+ cells and higher diversity in the long-lived.

The CDR3 is 16 amino acids. V trimming: 0 bases; J trimming: 3 bases; junction bases outside the gene matches: 4. Germline V gene data show CDR1 as SEHNR and CDR2 as FQNEAQ (reference sequence). This clonotype was seen more than once but under ten times. As yet, its antigen is unknown. PCR was performed a second time for about 7 to 11 cycles using a sample-barcoded 5' primer and a J-beta primer mix. TCRdb itself ran the 5' RACE reads through MiXCR, one entry per CDR3 protein. The data show 750,000 to 950,000 distinct CDR3 sequences, roughly 25% seen once. The study drew donors from healthy Caucasian individuals in Russia aged 6 to 90. These same records also appear under a second study, on T cells of mothers and their children. That work adds: Each donor was one of three healthy Caucasian mothers or one of their six children. Each child contributed 2.5 million to 3.5 million TCR beta CDR3 reads, while each mother contributed over 8.5 million.

The chain carries TRBV7-9 and TRBJ1-4, with 7 bases lining up with TRBD1. The receptor comes from a boy under 18 in good health. The sequenced sample consisted of blood. The DNA of the CDR3 is TGTGCCAGCAGCTTAGCTCCAGGGGGGGCTAATGAAAAACTGTTTTTT. This codes for CASSLAPGGANEKLFF. The full variable domain, rest sourced from reference TRBV7-9 and TRBJ1-4, is DTGVSQNPRHKITKRGQNVTFRCDPISEHNRLYWYRQTLGQGPEFLTYFQNEAQLEKSRLLSDRFSAERPKGSFSTLEIQRTEQGDSAMYLCASSLAPGGANEKLFFGSGTQLSVL.